The 2 T cell receptor beta chains below all came from one sample that was sequenced in a study of CD8+ T cells in alopecia areata. Treatment defined: oral pan-JAK inhibitor, 5-10 mg twice daily. cDNA serving as the sequencing template came from extracted, reverse transcribed RNA. The table came from immunoSEQ multiplex PCR; TCRdb's copy has only in-frame clones and leaves some out. The sample lists 150,000 to 200,000 clones; 55% to 70% were seen once. Source: CD4+ T cells sorted from blood, taken at week 24, from a patient treated with tofacitinib. These TCRs come from a human donor with alopecia areata.

This clone was seen a few times. This chain joins TRBV23-1 and TRBJ2-5; D is perhaps TRBD2 (6 bases). TRBV23-1 is an ORF, with its function uncertain. The CDR3 has 14 amino acids. The ends were cut back, 4 bases at V and 5 bases at J, with 14 bases in the middle. The CDR3 region is CASSPRRGGETQYF. The CDR3 coding sequence is TGCGCCAGCAGTCCCCGAAGGGGAGGCGAGACCCAGTACTTC.

This clone was found a few times. The chain employs TRBV4-3 and TRBJ2-1; D not certain. V lost 0 bases, J lost 4 bases, and 13 bases lay in between. Germline V CDR1 and CDR2: LGHNA, YSLEER. The CDR3 runs 16 residues. The CDR3 DNA is TGCGCCAGCAGCCAAGATCCTCGGCTAGGTTACAATGAGCAGTTCTTC. This sequence encodes CASSQDPRLGYNEQFF.